The 7 T cell receptor beta chains below come from one sample, sequenced in a study of TIL therapy for anti-PD-1-resistant metastatic lung cancer. This was the immunoSEQ v3 assay. Method: immunoSEQ multiplex PCR; TCRdb's copy keeps in-frame clones and lacks some. The table includes some 7,000 clones, 60% to 65% detected once. As for time point: pre-treatment sample, taken before nivolumab and TIL therapy. Most excised metastases sampled were pleural nodules or supraclavicular lymph nodes. The sequencing here drew on tumor tissue, taken at baseline. The receptor source for this set is a person aged 30 to 80 with non-small cell lung cancer.

The V and J genes are TRBV7-2 and TRBJ1-1; no reliable D call. V was clipped by 5 bases and J by 0 bases, with 10 bases between them. The CDR3 loop spans 14 amino acids. In germline, CDR1 is SGHTA, CDR2 FQGNSA. This chain's CDR3 is CASSRTVMNTEAFF. The DNA of the CDR3 is TGTGCCAGCAGCCGGACGGTGATGAACACTGAAGCTTTCTTT.

This clone has more than one count but fewer than ten. The genes are TRBV5-1 and TRBJ1-1; D gene unclear. The CDR3 length is 12 residues. CDR1 is SGHRS and CDR2 is YFSETQ in the germline V gene. V was cut by 0 bases and J by 11 bases, with 11 bases left in between. CDR3 DNA: TGCGCCAGCAGCTTGGGCCGCGCTTCGGCTTTCTTT. It codes for CASSLGRASAFF. Based on the CDR3 plus reference TRBV5-1 and TRBJ1-1, the full variable domain is KAGVTQTPRYLIKTRGQQVTLSCSPISGHRSVSWYQQTPGQGLQFLFEYFSETQRNKGNFPGRFSGRQFSNSRSEMNVSTLELGDSALYLCASSLGRASAFFGQGTRLTVV.

The CDR3 nucleotides read TGTGCCAGCAGCATCGGGACAGGGTTCTACGAGCAGTACTTC. It specifies CASSIGTGFYEQYF. This chain joins TRBV5-4 and TRBJ2-7; 9 bases fit TRBD1. This CDR3 is 14 amino acids long. V shed 4 bases and J 3 bases; nucleotides not matched to a gene: 5. Germline CDR1 is SGHNT and CDR2 is YYREEE (reference sequence).

This chain links TRBV2 with TRBJ1-2; D uncertain. From germline, CDR1 is SNHLY and CDR2 FYNNEI. This CDR3 has 12 amino acids. Trimming removed 7 bases at V and 1 base at J, with 7 bases between. CDR3 sequence: CASNPNNYGYTF. Here the CDR3 DNA reads TGTGCCAGCAACCCGAATAACTATGGCTACACCTTC.

Details on this clone: A junction boundary mismatches the germline segment, possibly from a read error. The chain is built from TRBV15 and TRBJ1-1; D gene ambiguous. CDR3 length: 12 residues. Germline-derived CDR1 and CDR2 are LNHNV and YYDKDF (reference sequence). The CDR3 loop is CATSRDTRTRGF. The CDR3 DNA is TGTGCCACCAGCAGAGATACCCGGACGCGGGGCTTT.

The rearrangement uses TRBV11-3 and TRBJ2-1, with 13 nucleotides matching TRBD2. The CDR3 spans 19 residues. Germline assignment: CDR1 SGHNT and CDR2 YENEEA. Germline trimming cut 6 bases from V and 5 bases from J; bases unmatched to any gene: 16. The DNA for the CDR3 is TGTGCCAGCAGTTCAACTGGACTAGCGGGAGCGGGACCCGACAATGAGCAGTTCTTC. Translation gives CASSSTGLAGAGPDNEQFF.

This clone has more than one count but fewer than ten. The chain combines TRBV4-1 with TRBJ1-1; 7 bases line up with TRBD1. V shed 3 bases, J shed 5 bases, and the junction held 6 bases outside the gene matches. Germline V gene lookup returns CDR1 MGHRA and CDR2 YSYEKL. The CDR3 length is 14 residues. CDR3 DNA: TGCGCCAGCAGCCATCTCATCAGGGGGACTGAAGCTTTCTTT. Amino acids: CASSHLIRGTEAFF.